A selection of T cell receptor beta chains follows, all from one sample in a study of blood T cells in healthy people across ages. TCRdb re-called the 5' RACE reads through MiXCR, storing one row per CDR3 protein. The sample comprises about 280,000 distinct CDR3 sequences, 25% to 30% of which are singletons, and approximately 29% rests with the top ten. The specimen was blood. Receptor source: a woman aged 65 to 85 in good health. Both conserved end residues are part of each CDR3. D genes are given only for firm matches. Clone size, where shown, is once, few, many, or a class for clones that have expanded.

V gene	D gene	clone size	J gene	CDR3 DNA	CDR3 protein
TRBV28	NA	NA	TRBJ2-5	TGTGCCAGCAGCCTCCTACAGGGCCAAGAGACCCAGTACTTC	CASSLLQGQETQYF
TRBV11-2	TRBD2	NA	TRBJ2-5	TGTGCCAGCAGCTTAGGTAGCGGGGGGGCCAAAGAGACCCAGTACTTC	CASSLGSGGAKETQYF
TRBV5-1	NA	NA	TRBJ2-3	TGCGCCAGCAGCATCCGCCCCGGGACCACCTCAGATACGCAGTATTTT	CASSIRPGTTSDTQYF
TRBV20-1	NA	NA	TRBJ2-1	TGCAGTGCTAGAAATTTACTCCCCCGTATTAGGGGCAATGAGCAGTTCTTC	CSARNLLPRIRGNEQFF
TRBV7-2	NA	few	TRBJ2-5	TGTGCCAGCAGCCGCGGGCCCGGGAAAGAGACCCAGTACTTC	CASSRGPGKETQYF
TRBV18	TRBD2	NA	TRBJ2-1	TGTGCCAGCTCCTGGGATTCTAGCGGGAGATGGGACCCCGCGTTCTTC	CASSWDSSGRWDPAFF
TRBV7-6	NA	NA	TRBJ2-2	TGTGCCAGCAGCTTAGATCCTGCGACGGGGGAGCTGTTTTTT	CASSLDPATGELFF
TRBV12-3/TRBV12-4	TRBD1	many	TRBJ1-1	TGTGCCAGCAGTTTAGGGGGTGCACAGGGGGCTATAGGCACTGAAGCTTTCTTT	CASSLGGAQGAIGTEAFF
TRBV19	TRBD2	NA	TRBJ2-1	TGTGCCAGTGGGGCCGGGGGGAGTTTTTCGGGTGAGCAGTTCTTC	CASGAGGSFSGEQFF
TRBV9	NA	once	TRBJ1-3	TGTGCCAGCAGCGACCCCAGGGAGTCCTCCTCTGGAAACACCATATATTTT	CASSDPRESSSGNTIYF
TRBV7-2	NA	NA	TRBJ2-5	TGTGCCAGCAGCACGCTAGCAGGGGGGCGCGAAGAGACCCAGTACTTC	CASSTLAGGREETQYF
TRBV12-3/TRBV12-4	TRBD1	NA	TRBJ1-4	TGTGCCAGCAGTTTACCAGGGGGGGGTGAAAAACTGTTTTTT	CASSLPGGGEKLFF
TRBV18	NA	NA	TRBJ2-7	TGTGCCAGCTCACCATGGACTGGCGGGGACGAGCAGTACTTC	CASSPWTGGDEQYF
TRBV20-1	TRBD1	NA	TRBJ2-2	TGCAGTGCTAGCGTAGACAGGACAGGGGGGGAGCTGTTTTTT	CSASVDRTGGELFF
TRBV20-1	TRBD1	NA	TRBJ2-5	TGCAGTGCTAGAGGGACAGGGTTGGGAGAGACCCAGTACTTC	CSARGTGLGETQYF
TRBV20-1	TRBD2	NA	TRBJ2-1	TGCAGTGCTGGTGGCGGGAGCGTGGGTGAGCAGTTCTTC	CSAGGGSVGEQFF
TRBV7-3	NA	NA	TRBJ2-7	TGTGCCAGCAGCTTACAGAAGGTGGGGGAGCAGTACTTC	CASSLQKVGEQYF
TRBV3-1	TRBD1	NA	TRBJ1-1	TGTGCCAGCAGCCTGGGACAGGGGATCACTGAAGCTTTCTTT	CASSLGQGITEAFF
TRBV29-1	NA	few	TRBJ1-1	TGCAGCGTTCCCAGAGATGGCGCGTACACTGAAGCTTTCTTT	CSVPRDGAYTEAFF
TRBV20-1	NA	NA	TRBJ1-5	TGCAGTGCGGCCATGAGGGTTGGCGGCAATCAGCCCCAGCATTTT	CSAAMRVGGNQPQHF
TRBV28	NA	many	TRBJ2-7	TGTGCCAGCAGTTTGTACTCTAGCTACGAGCAGTACTTC	CASSLYSSYEQYF
TRBV29-1	NA	many	TRBJ2-3	TGCAGCGTTGTTCCTGGTCCAGATACGCAGTATTTT	CSVVPGPDTQYF
TRBV20-1	NA	few	TRBJ1-4	TGCAGTGCTAGTCAGGAGGGTGGGGAAAAACTGTTTTTT	CSASQEGGEKLFF
TRBV28	NA	NA	TRBJ2-4	TGTGCCAGCAGCCCCGGGGGTCGGGGAAACATTCAGTACTTC	CASSPGGRGNIQYF
TRBV29-1	NA	few	TRBJ2-6	TGCAGCGGTTACCGTCCTGGGGCCAACGTCCTGACTTTC	CSGYRPGANVLTF
TRBV15	NA	NA	TRBJ1-4	TGTGCCACCAGCAGAGGAAGGGACACCCGAACTAATGAAAAACTGTTTTTT	CATSRGRDTRTNEKLFF
TRBV29-1	NA	few	TRBJ2-3	TGCAGTACTCTGGGGGGAGCCGCTAGCACAGATACGCAGTATTTT	CSTLGGAASTDTQYF
TRBV5-1	NA	few	TRBJ2-7	TGCGCCAGCAGCTTGGTTGTGGGAGAAGACTACGAGCAGTACTTC	CASSLVVGEDYEQYF
TRBV6-1	NA	NA	TRBJ2-6	TGTGCCAGCAGTGACGCTAGCGCTGGGGCCAACGTCCTGACTTTC	CASSDASAGANVLTF
TRBV18	NA	NA	TRBJ1-1	TGTGCCAGCTCACCCCAGACGGAGAACACTGAAGCTTTCTTT	CASSPQTENTEAFF
TRBV28	TRBD2	NA	TRBJ2-1	TGTGCCAGCAAGGGCGGGAGGGTCAATGAGCAGTTCTTC	CASKGGRVNEQFF
TRBV7-9	NA	few	TRBJ1-2	TGTGCCAGCAGCCCCACGACGGCGCCGTCTGGCTACACCTTC	CASSPTTAPSGYTF
TRBV7-9	NA	NA	TRBJ1-5	TGTGCCAGCAGTGACGGGTACAATCAGCCCCAGCATTTT	CASSDGYNQPQHF
TRBV7-2	NA	many	TRBJ2-3	TGTGCCAGCACCTTTAGCGGCCCCACAGATACGCAGTATTTT	CASTFSGPTDTQYF
TRBV6-1	NA	NA	TRBJ1-1	TGTGCCAGCAGTGAACCTCGGATAGCTGTGACGGAAGCTTTCTTT	CASSEPRIAVTEAFF
TRBV6-1	NA	few	TRBJ1-2	TGTGCCAGCACCGACACCAGGACCCGCTATGGCTACACCTTC	CASTDTRTRYGYTF
TRBV28	NA	many	TRBJ1-2	TGTGCCAGCGATAATACAGGGCTCGGCTACACCTTC	CASDNTGLGYTF
TRBV20-1	TRBD2	NA	TRBJ2-3	TGCAGTGCTAGAGTACCCAGCGGGGGGCTCTTAGATACGCAGTATTTT	CSARVPSGGLLDTQYF
TRBV4-3	NA	few	TRBJ2-6	TGCGCCAGCAGCCTCACGCTCTATGGGGCCAACGTCCTGACTTTC	CASSLTLYGANVLTF
TRBV29-1	TRBD2	NA	TRBJ2-1	TGCAGCGTTGACAGGCTTCGGAGCGGGACTTACAATGAGCAGTTCTTC	CSVDRLRSGTYNEQFF
TRBV12-3/TRBV12-4	TRBD2	NA	TRBJ2-5	TGTGCCAGCAGTTTTGAACTAGCGGAAGAGACCCAGTACTTC	CASSFELAEETQYF
TRBV10-3	NA	NA	TRBJ2-3	TGTGCCATCATGACGGAAATTAAAGATACGCAGTATTTT	CAIMTEIKDTQYF
TRBV2	NA	NA	TRBJ2-5	TGTGCCAGCAGAGTAGGCTTGGGAGAGACCCAGTACTTC	CASRVGLGETQYF
TRBV7-2	NA	once	TRBJ1-1	TGTGCCAGCAGCTTACGGGGAGGAGGCACTGAAGCTTTCTTT	CASSLRGGGTEAFF
TRBV5-1	NA	NA	TRBJ1-4	TGCGCCAGCAGCTTGGCAGGTTCGCGGGAAAAACTGTTTTTT	CASSLAGSREKLFF
TRBV4-3	NA	few	TRBJ2-5	TGCGCCAGCAGCCAAGAGCGCACAGAGACCCAGTACTTC	CASSQERTETQYF
TRBV20-1	NA	NA	TRBJ1-1	TGCAGTGCTAGAGTACAGGGGAACACTGAAGCTTTCTTT	CSARVQGNTEAFF